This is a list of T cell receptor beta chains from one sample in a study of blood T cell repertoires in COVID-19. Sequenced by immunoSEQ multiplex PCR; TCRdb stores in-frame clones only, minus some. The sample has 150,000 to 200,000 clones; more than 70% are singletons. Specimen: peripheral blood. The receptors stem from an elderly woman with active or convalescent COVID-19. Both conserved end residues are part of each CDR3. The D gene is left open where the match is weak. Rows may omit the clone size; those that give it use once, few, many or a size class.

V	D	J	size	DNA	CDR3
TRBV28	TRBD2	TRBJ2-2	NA	TGTGCCAGCAGTATTCTAGCGGGGGGGCCCACCGGGGAGCTGTTTTTT	CASSILAGGPTGELFF
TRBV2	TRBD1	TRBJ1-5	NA	TGTGCCAGCACCGGGACAGGGGGCGTCAATCAGCCCCAGCATTTT	CASTGTGGVNQPQHF
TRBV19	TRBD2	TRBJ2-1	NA	TGTGCCAGTAGTATCGGGACTAGCGGGGCCAATGAGCAGTTCTTC	CASSIGTSGANEQFF
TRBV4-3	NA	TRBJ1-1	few	TGCGCCAGCAGCCCCGAGCTCGGGGGGAACACTGAAGCTTTCTTT	CASSPELGGNTEAFF
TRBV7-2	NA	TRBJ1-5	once	TGTGCCAGCAGCAAGAGGGCGCAGGATCAGCCCCAGCATTTT	CASSKRAQDQPQHF
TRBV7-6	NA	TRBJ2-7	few	TGTGCCAGCAGCTTAGGGGCCGGTAGCTCCTACGAGCAGTACTTC	CASSLGAGSSYEQYF
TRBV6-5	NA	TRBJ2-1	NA	TGTGCCAGCAGTACCCGGGAGTACAATGAGCAGTTCTTC	CASSTREYNEQFF
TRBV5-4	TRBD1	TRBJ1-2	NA	TGTGCCAGCAGCGCGATACAGGGGGCGATTAGTGGCTACACCTTC	CASSAIQGAISGYTF
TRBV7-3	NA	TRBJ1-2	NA	TGTGCCAGCAGCTTAGGGCAGGGGAGTAACTATGGCTACACCTTC	CASSLGQGSNYGYTF
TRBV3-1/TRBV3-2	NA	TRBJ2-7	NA	TGTGCCAGCAGCCAACGATGGGGGGGACAAGCCCCCTACGAGCAGTACTTC	CASSQRWGGQAPYEQYF
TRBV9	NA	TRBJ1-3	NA	TGTGCCAGCAGCGTTCAGGGGACCTTCGATGGAAACACCATATATTTT	CASSVQGTFDGNTIYF
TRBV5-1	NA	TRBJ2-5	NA	TGCGCCAGCAGCTTGGCTGGCGAGACCCAGTACTTC	CASSLAGETQYF
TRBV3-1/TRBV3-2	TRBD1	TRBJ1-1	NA	TGTGCCAGCAGCCCGTCGGACAGGAAGAACACTGAAGCTTTCTTT	CASSPSDRKNTEAFF
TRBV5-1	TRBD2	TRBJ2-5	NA	TGCGCCAGCAGCACCAGACTAGCGGGGGGGCCCCCCCCAGAGACCCAGTACTTC	CASSTRLAGGPPPETQYF
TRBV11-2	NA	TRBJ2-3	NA	TGTGCCAGCAGCGACAGGCTTGCGGGGGGCACAGATACGCAGTATTTT	CASSDRLAGGTDTQYF
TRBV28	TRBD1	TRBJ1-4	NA	TGTGCCAGCAGTCGGACAGGGGCTGAAAAACTGTTTTTT	CASSRTGAEKLFF
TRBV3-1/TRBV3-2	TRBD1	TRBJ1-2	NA	TGTGCCAGCAGCCAGATGCCCGGGACAGGGTCTAACTATGGCTACACCTTC	CASSQMPGTGSNYGYTF
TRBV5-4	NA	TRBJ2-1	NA	TGTGCCAGCAGCTTGGGAGAAAGCAATGAGCAGTTCTTC	CASSLGESNEQFF
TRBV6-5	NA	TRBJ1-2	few	TGTGCCAGCAGACAGGCTAACTATGGCTACACCTTC	CASRQANYGYTF
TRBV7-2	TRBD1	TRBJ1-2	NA	TGTGCCAGCAGCCGGGACAGGGGGCAGGATGGCTACACCTTC	CASSRDRGQDGYTF
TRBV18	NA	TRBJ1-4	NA	TGTGCCAGCTCCCACAGGGAGCGGAGGGAAAAACTGTTTTTT	CASSHRERREKLFF
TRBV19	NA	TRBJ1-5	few	TGTGCCAGTAGTACAACCAGGACACCGGAGGGAAATCAGCCCCAGCATTTT	CASSTTRTPEGNQPQHF
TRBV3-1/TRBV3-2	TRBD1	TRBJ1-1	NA	TGTGCCAGCAGCCCTCGGGACAGGGGAAACACTGAAGCTTTCTTT	CASSPRDRGNTEAFF
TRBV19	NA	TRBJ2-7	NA	TGTGCCAGTAGTATGGTACAGGGCGAGCAGTACTTC	CASSMVQGEQYF
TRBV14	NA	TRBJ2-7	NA	TGTGCCAGCAGCCAAGTGGGGCGACGCGTCTCCTACGAGCAGTACTTC	CASSQVGRRVSYEQYF
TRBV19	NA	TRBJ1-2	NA	TGTGCCAGTAGTATCCAGACTACCAACTATGGCTACACCTTC	CASSIQTTNYGYTF
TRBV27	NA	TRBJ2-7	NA	TGTGCCAGCAGTTTGGGACATAGCTACGAGCAGTACTTC	CASSLGHSYEQYF
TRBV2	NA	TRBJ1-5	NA	TGTGCCAGCAGTGAGAACAGAATTAGCAATCAGCCCCAGCATTTT	CASSENRISNQPQHF
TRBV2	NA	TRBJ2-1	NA	TGTGCCAGCAGTGAAACTGGCGGCCACAATGAGCAGTTCTTC	CASSETGGHNEQFF
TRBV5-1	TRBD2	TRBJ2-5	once	TGCGCCAGCAGCTTCGCTAGCGGGGGGTTCAAAGAGACCCAGTACTTC	CASSFASGGFKETQYF
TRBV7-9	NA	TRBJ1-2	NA	TGTGCCAGCAGCTTAGATTCGCGGTCTCATGGCTACACCTTC	CASSLDSRSHGYTF
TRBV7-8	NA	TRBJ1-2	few	TGTGCCAGCAGCCTGGGGGGGGACGCTGTGTATGGCTACACCTTC	CASSLGGDAVYGYTF
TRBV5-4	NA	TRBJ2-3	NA	TGTGCCAGCAGCTTGGGTGGAGGGGGCAATGCAGATACGCAGTATTTT	CASSLGGGGNADTQYF
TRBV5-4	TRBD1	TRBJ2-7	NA	TGTGCCAGCAGCTTTTCTCAGGGGGCCCTTTCCTACGAGCAGTACTTC	CASSFSQGALSYEQYF
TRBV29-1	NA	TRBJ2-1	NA	TGCAGCGTTGGACAGATTTACAATGAGCAGTTCTTC	CSVGQIYNEQFF
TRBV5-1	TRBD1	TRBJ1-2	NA	TGCGCCAGCACGGAAGGGGGACAGCTCAACTATGGCTACACCTTC	CASTEGGQLNYGYTF
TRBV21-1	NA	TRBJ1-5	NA	TGTGCCAGCAGCAAACCACCAAAGACCACAGGGGCTCATCAGCCCCAGCATTTT	CASSKPPKTTGAHQPQHF
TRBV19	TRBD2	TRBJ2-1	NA	TGTGCCAGTAGTATACGGCCGCTAGCGGGGGGTTCCTACAATGAGCAGTTCTTC	CASSIRPLAGGSYNEQFF
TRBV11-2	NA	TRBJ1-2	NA	TGTGCCAGCAGCTCGATACAGGGATTATTTGGCTACACCTTC	CASSSIQGLFGYTF
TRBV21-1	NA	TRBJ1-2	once	TGTGCCCCCTACCGGGTGGACATAGGGGGCTACACCTTC	CAPYRVDIGGYTF
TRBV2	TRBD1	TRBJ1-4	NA	TGTGCCAGCGGGGCCGGAGCTGGACAGGGGGATGAAAAACTGTTTTTT	CASGAGAGQGDEKLFF
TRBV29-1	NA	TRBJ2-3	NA	TGCAGCGTTTCCCTCGTATGGGCAAGTCCTAGCACAGATACGCAGTATTTT	CSVSLVWASPSTDTQYF
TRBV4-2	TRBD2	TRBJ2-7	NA	TGTGCCAGCAGCCGGACTAGCGGGGACTCCTACGAGCAGTACTTC	CASSRTSGDSYEQYF
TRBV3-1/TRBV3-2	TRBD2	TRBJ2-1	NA	TGTGCCAGCAGCCAGGGACTAGCCGGGACGGATGAGCAGTTCTTC	CASSQGLAGTDEQFF